These T cell receptor beta chains were read from a single sample in a study of blood T cell repertoires in COVID-19. Method: immunoSEQ multiplex PCR; TCRdb's copy keeps in-frame clones and lacks some. The data contain some 120,000 clones, approximately 90% of them seen just once; the ten biggest clones take up around 1.9%. Sequencing used peripheral blood. The receptor source for this set is a man aged 45-60 years with COVID-19, enrolled during active disease. Each CDR3 is given with its conserved first and last residue. A D gene is named only where the DNA matches it firmly. Rows may omit the clone size; those that give it use once, few, many or a size class.

size	V	J	D	CDR3	DNA
NA	TRBV2	TRBJ2-6	NA	CASRAGANVLTF	TGTGCCAGCAGGGCCGGGGCCAACGTCCTGACTTTC
once	TRBV5-1	TRBJ2-5	NA	CASSPGGNKETQYF	TGCGCCAGCAGCCCGGGCGGGAACAAAGAGACCCAGTACTTC
NA	TRBV5-4	TRBJ1-2	TRBD1	CASSPGQGATANYGYTF	TGTGCCAGCAGCCCTGGACAGGGGGCGACGGCTAACTATGGCTACACCTTC
NA	TRBV5-4	TRBJ2-5	NA	CASSSAYQETQYF	TGTGCCAGCAGCTCAGCGTATCAAGAGACCCAGTACTTC
once	TRBV7-3	TRBJ2-5	NA	CASSLGLSGESEETQYF	TGTGCCAGCAGCTTGGGGTTGTCAGGGGAGTCGGAAGAGACCCAGTACTTC
NA	TRBV5-1	TRBJ2-5	NA	CASSFPGVDETQYF	TGCGCCAGCAGCTTTCCAGGGGTCGATGAGACCCAGTACTTC
NA	TRBV2	TRBJ2-3	TRBD2	CARNGFLAGETDTQYF	TGTGCCAGAAACGGGTTTTTAGCGGGAGAGACAGATACGCAGTATTTT
NA	TRBV5-4	TRBJ2-2	TRBD2	CASRPQAGEDTGELFF	TGTGCCAGCAGACCCCAAGCGGGAGAAGATACCGGGGAGCTGTTTTTT
once	TRBV7-8	TRBJ1-1	NA	CASSLVRGGAFF	TGTGCCAGCAGCTTAGTTCGGGGGGGAGCTTTCTTT
once	TRBV30	TRBJ2-5	TRBD1	CAWKGHRTGAKPTSLGQETQYF	TGTGCCTGGAAGGGCCACCGGACAGGGGCAAAACCTACCTCCTTGGGCCAAGAGACCCAGTACTTC
NA	TRBV30	TRBJ2-3	TRBD2	CAWVPSGRASDTQYF	TGTGCCTGGGTCCCCAGCGGGAGGGCCTCAGATACGCAGTATTTT
NA	TRBV4-2	TRBJ2-5	TRBD1	CASSQTDRVGTQYF	TGTGCCAGCAGCCAAACCGACAGGGTCGGGACCCAGTACTTC
once	TRBV29-1	TRBJ1-1	NA	CSVEQTGWDTEAFF	TGCAGCGTTGAGCAGACAGGTTGGGACACTGAAGCTTTCTTT
NA	TRBV18	TRBJ2-1	TRBD2	CASSPPNLAGKDEQFF	TGTGCCAGCTCACCACCTAACCTAGCGGGGAAGGATGAGCAGTTCTTC
NA	TRBV13	TRBJ1-2	NA	CASTLTPRGYGYTF	TGTGCCAGCACCCTGACACCTAGGGGGTATGGCTACACCTTC
NA	TRBV6-5	TRBJ1-5	TRBD1	CASSRTGGARQPQHF	TGTGCCAGCAGTCGTACAGGGGGCGCGAGGCAGCCCCAGCATTTT
NA	TRBV6-5	TRBJ2-4	NA	CASRETAKNIQYF	TGTGCCAGCCGGGAGACAGCCAAAAACATTCAGTACTTC
once	TRBV4-1	TRBJ2-1	NA	CASSQVRETTYNEQFF	TGCGCCAGCAGCCAAGTTCGGGAGACAACCTACAATGAGCAGTTCTTC
NA	TRBV29-1	TRBJ2-5	NA	CSVDGGSETQYF	TGCAGCGTTGATGGGGGCTCGGAGACCCAGTACTTC
once	TRBV27	TRBJ2-7	NA	CAGQSRGNEQYF	TGTGCCGGCCAATCCCGCGGGAACGAGCAGTACTTC
NA	TRBV6-5	TRBJ2-7	TRBD1	CASSRQGIYEQYF	TGTGCCAGCAGTCGACAGGGTATCTACGAGCAGTACTTC
NA	TRBV19	TRBJ2-7	TRBD2	CASSYREGRSYEQYF	TGTGCCAGTAGTTACCGGGAGGGCCGCTCCTACGAGCAGTACTTC
few	TRBV5-1	TRBJ1-5	NA	CASSLGGGSNQPQHF	TGCGCCAGCAGCTTGGGTGGGGGGAGCAATCAGCCCCAGCATTTT
NA	TRBV30	TRBJ1-2	NA	CAWSPDFYGYTF	TGTGCCTGGAGTCCAGACTTCTATGGCTACACCTTC